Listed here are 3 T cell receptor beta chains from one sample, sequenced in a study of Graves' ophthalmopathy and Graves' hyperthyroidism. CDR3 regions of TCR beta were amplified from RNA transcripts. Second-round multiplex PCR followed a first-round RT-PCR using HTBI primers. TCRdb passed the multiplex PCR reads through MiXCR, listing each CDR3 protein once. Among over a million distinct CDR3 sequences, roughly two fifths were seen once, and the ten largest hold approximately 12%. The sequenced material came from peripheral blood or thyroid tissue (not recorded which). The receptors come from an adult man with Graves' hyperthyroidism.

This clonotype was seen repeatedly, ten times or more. In DNA, the CDR3 is TGTGCCAGCAGTGAGTACACCTACGAGCAGTACTTC. It translates to CASSEYTYEQYF. The rearrangement joins TRBV2 to TRBJ2-7, with D hard to call. CDR3 length: 12 amino acids. CDR1 and CDR2 (germline): SNHLY, FYNNEI. V shed 3 bases and J shed 2 bases, with 5 bases lying between them.

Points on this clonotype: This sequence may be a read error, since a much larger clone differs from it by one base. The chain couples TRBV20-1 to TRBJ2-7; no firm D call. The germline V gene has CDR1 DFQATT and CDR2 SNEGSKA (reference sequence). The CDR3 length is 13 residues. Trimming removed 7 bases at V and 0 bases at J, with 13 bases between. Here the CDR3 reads CSVAPIPSYEQYF. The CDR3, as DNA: TGCAGTGTCGCCCCCATACCCTCCTACGAGCAGTACTTC.

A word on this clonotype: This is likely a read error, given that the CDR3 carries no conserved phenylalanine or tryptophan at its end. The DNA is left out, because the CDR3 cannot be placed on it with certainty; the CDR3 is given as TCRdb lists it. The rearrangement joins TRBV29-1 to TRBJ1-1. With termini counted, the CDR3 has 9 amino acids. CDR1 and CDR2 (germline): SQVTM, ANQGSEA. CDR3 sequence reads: CSVENREGY.